The clone carrying this T cell receptor (beta chain) was picked up a small number of times. Antigen unknown. These data come from a study of T cell responses to AZD1222 COVID-19 vaccine. The study, taken as a whole, reports: Regions left unmutated in variants are reportedly the target of nearly half of spike-specific TCRs. The study sampled repertoires only after the peak T cell response.

Sequenced by immunoSEQ multiplex PCR; TCRdb stores in-frame clones only, minus some. The data hold some 130,000 clones, with 75% to 90% observed a single time. CDR3 size: 15 residues. J gave up 10 bases and V 7 bases, and 13 bases lay outside the gene matches. Germline lookup yields CDR1 LGHNA and CDR2 YNFKEQ. This receptor was identified in an adult in good health. V and J are TRBV4-2 and TRBJ1-6, with 7 bases aligning to TRBD1. Source: peripheral blood, taken on day 0 of AZD1222 vaccination. CDR3 sequence: CASTVGTERESPLHF. The CDR3 DNA reads TGTGCCAGCACCGTCGGGACAGAACGGGAATCACCCCTCCACTTT.